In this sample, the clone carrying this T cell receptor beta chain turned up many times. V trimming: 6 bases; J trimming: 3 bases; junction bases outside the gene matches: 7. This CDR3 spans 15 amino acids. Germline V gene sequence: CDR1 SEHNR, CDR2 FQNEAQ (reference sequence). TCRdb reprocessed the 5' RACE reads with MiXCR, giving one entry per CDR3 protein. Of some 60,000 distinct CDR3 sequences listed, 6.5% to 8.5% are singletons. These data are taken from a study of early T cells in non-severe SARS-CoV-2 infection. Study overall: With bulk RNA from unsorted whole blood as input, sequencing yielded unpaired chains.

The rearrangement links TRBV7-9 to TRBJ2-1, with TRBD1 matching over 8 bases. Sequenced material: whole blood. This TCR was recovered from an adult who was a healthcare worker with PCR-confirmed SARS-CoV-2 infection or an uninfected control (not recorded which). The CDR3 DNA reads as TGTGCCAGCAGAACGGGACAGGATATCTACAATGAGCAGTTCTTC. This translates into CASRTGQDIYNEQFF.